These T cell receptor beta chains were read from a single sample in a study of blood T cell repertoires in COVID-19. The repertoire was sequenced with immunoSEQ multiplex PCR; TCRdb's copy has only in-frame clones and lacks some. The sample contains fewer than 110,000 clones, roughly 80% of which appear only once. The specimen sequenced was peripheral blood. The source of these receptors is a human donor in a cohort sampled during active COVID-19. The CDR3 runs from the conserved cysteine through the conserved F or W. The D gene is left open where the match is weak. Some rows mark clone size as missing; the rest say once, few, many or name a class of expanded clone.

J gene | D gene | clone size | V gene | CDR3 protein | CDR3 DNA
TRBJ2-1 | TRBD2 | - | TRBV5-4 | CASSRGPVLAGNGEQFF | TGTGCCAGCAGCCGAGGCCCAGTACTAGCGGGGAACGGTGAGCAGTTCTTC
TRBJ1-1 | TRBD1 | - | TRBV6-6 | CASSVTGAEAFF | TGTGCCAGCAGTGTTACAGGGGCCGAAGCTTTCTTT
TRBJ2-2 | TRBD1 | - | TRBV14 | CASSRRQGASGELFF | TGTGCCAGCAGCCGCCGACAGGGGGCATCCGGGGAGCTGTTTTTT
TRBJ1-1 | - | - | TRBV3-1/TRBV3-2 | CASSLHGGRQNTEAFF | TGTGCCAGCAGCCTCCACGGGGGACGGCAGAACACTGAAGCTTTCTTT
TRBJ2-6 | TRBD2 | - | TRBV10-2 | CASGGGEVGANVLTF | TGCGCCAGCGGGGGGGGAGAGGTTGGGGCCAACGTCCTGACTTTC
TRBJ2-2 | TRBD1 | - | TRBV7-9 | CASSPRVRGRTGELFF | TGTGCCAGCAGCCCAAGGGTCAGGGGGCGTACCGGGGAGCTGTTTTTT
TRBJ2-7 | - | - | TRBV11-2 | CASSWPGVNEQYF | TGTGCCAGCAGCTGGCCAGGGGTGAACGAGCAGTACTTC
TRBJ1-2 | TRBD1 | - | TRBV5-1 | CASSPGTGANYGYTF | TGCGCCAGCAGCCCAGGGACAGGGGCTAACTATGGCTACACCTTC
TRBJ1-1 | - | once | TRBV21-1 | CASSKDHRNTEAFF | TGTGCCAGCAGCAAAGACCACAGGAACACTGAAGCTTTCTTT
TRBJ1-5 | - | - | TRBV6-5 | CASTGIIDNQPQHF | TGTGCCAGCACGGGGATAATCGACAATCAGCCCCAGCATTTT
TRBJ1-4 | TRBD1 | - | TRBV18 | CASKDRANEKLFF | TGTGCCAGCAAGGACAGGGCTAATGAAAAACTGTTTTTT
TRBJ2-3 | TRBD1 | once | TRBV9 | CASSALDRGPDTQYF | TGTGCCAGCAGCGCCTTGGACAGGGGACCAGATACGCAGTATTTT
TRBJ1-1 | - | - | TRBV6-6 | CASSTPGRTEAFF | TGTGCCAGCAGTACCCCAGGGAGGACTGAAGCTTTCTTT
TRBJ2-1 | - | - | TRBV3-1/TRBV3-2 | CASSQAGLPNNEQFF | TGTGCCAGCAGCCAAGCGGGACTTCCGAACAATGAGCAGTTCTTC
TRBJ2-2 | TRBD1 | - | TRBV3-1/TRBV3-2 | CASSQDRGQGARGELFF | TGTGCCAGCAGCCAAGATAGAGGACAGGGGGCGAGAGGGGAGCTGTTTTTT
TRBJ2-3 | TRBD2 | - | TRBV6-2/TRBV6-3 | CASSPVSGLAGTNTDTQYF | TGTGCCAGCAGCCCCGTCTCCGGACTAGCGGGGACGAACACAGATACGCAGTATTTT
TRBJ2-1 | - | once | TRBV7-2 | CASSLGASYNEQFF | TGTGCCAGCAGCTTGGGGGCCTCCTACAATGAGCAGTTCTTC
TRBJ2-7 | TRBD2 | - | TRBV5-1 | CASSLDTSGGTAYEQYF | TGCGCCAGCAGCTTGGACACTAGCGGGGGGACCGCCTACGAGCAGTACTTC
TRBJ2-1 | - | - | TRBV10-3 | CAISKTTGSGNNEQFF | TGTGCCATCAGTAAGACGACGGGGTCAGGCAACAATGAGCAGTTCTTC
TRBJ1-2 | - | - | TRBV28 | CASGEGRANYGYTF | TGTGCCAGCGGGGAGGGGAGAGCTAACTATGGCTACACCTTC
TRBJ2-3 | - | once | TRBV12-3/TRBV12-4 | CASSRQRKDTQYF | TGTGCCAGCAGCCGCCAGAGGAAAGATACGCAGTATTTT
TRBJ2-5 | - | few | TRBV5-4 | CASSPPGLPPRTQYF | TGTGCCAGCAGCCCCCCTGGACTACCCCCAAGGACCCAGTACTTC
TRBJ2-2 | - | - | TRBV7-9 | CASSLVGSPGELFF | TGTGCCAGCAGCTTAGTTGGGAGTCCCGGGGAGCTGTTTTTT
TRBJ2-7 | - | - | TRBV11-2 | CASSLLGQSSYEQYF | TGTGCCAGCAGCTTACTAGGACAGTCCTCCTACGAGCAGTACTTC
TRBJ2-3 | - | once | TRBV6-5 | CASSFSGLGTDTQYF | TGTGCCAGCAGTTTTAGCGGCCTCGGCACAGATACGCAGTATTTT